Listed here is a single TCR beta chain. Its antigen is currently not known. From each donor, a roughly 2.6 ml peripheral blood sample was collected into PAXgene tubes and stored at -80 degrees C. Without T cell sorting, total RNA was isolated from whole blood using the PAXgene blood miRNA kit on an automated QIAcube. Peripheral blood from monozygotic twin pairs who were concordant or discordant for inflammatory bowel disease underwent deep TCRalpha and TCRbeta repertoire profiling using unique molecular barcoding. Smoking habits were recorded for all twin pairs, and each individual was classified as a current, former or never smoker. This sample is part of a study of monozygotic twins with inflammatory bowel disease (dated by TCRdb to 2018 to 2020). Looking at the study overall: A total of approximately 30 monozygotic twin pairs were included in the full study, comprising nine German pairs (four IBD-concordant, five IBD-discordant) and 19 IBD-discordant Danish pairs. The search for disease-associated traits relied mainly on comparing IBD patients with their genetically identical healthy co-twins within discordant pairs. Each individual had, on average, about 151 000 unique TCRalpha sequences and 181 000 unique TCRbeta sequences available for analysis.

Here is what the overall study found, with its caveats: No single strong signal or clonotype linked to IBD turned up in the results, so the idea that one exists was not supported. Measured by the inverse Simpson index, TCRbeta repertoire diversity was lower in IBD patients than in their healthy co-twins. Compared with healthy twins, IBD patients had fewer clonotypes in common with other individuals, a difference most pronounced in patients showing signs of disease activity. Concordant and discordant twins showed no difference in repertoire similarity, possibly because of limited statistical power. The analysis was unable to tell different T cell subtypes apart. Background noise and inter-individual variability may have been introduced into the repertoires by the differing immunosuppressive treatments among patients.

The method was 5' RACE. The input for every TCR library was 3,500 to 4,500 ng of total RNA. cDNA was synthesized with SMARTScribe reverse transcriptase in eight separate reactions per sample. During cDNA synthesis, template switching introduced unique molecular identifiers that contained a 6-nucleotide sample barcode. Two nested PCRs of around 15 and 10 cycles amplified the TCRalpha and TCRbeta cDNA, and bead purification followed each PCR. Before amplification, the cDNA was treated with uracil DNA-glycosylase and purified using the QIAquick PCR purification kit. The second PCR added Illumina TruSeq-compatible adapters along with sample-specific barcodes. TapeStation and Qubit were used to check library quality and concentration, and about 5 ng of each library was pooled. Sequencing of pooled libraries was carried out on an Illumina HiSeq2500 single-index Rapid Run using 2 x 100 bp reads and custom sequencing primers. The original methods were these. UMI-based consensus assembly with MiGEC version 1.2.6 was used to correct PCR and sequencing errors. V(D)J alignment, clonotype assembly and CDR3 extraction were performed with MiXCR version 2.1.1. Gene usage, clonotype sharing and MAIT/NKT TCR abundance were normalised by analysing the top 1000, 10 000 and 20 000 clonotypes per sample. After downsampling to 27 000 UMIs, diversity was calculated as the inverse Simpson index using the vegan R package. Statistical testing used paired Mann-Whitney U tests on the discordant twin pairs and applied Benjamini-Hochberg correction for multiple testing. TCRdb reprocessed the sequencing reads and holds a single record per CDR3 protein sequence, with no DNA. The V and J calls shown here were made by TCRdb, not taken from the authors' results. The table kept for this sample lists 170,000 or so distinct CDR3 sequences. Jointly, the top ten make up less than 7.5% of the sample.

Sequencing was done on a sample of blood. The clonotype originates from a human donor with ulcerative colitis or Crohn's disease, or a healthy co-twin of an affected twin (not recorded which).

The CDR3 corresponds to CASSPGQVATNEKLFF. The rearrangement joined TRBV5-8 to TRBJ1-4; TCRdb calls TRBD1, which cannot be checked without DNA. Reading the germline V gene gives CDR1 SGHTS and CDR2 YDEGEE. Its CDR3 holds 16 amino acids, cysteine through phenylalanine. No DNA appears here.